The 20 T cell receptor beta chains in this list originate from one sample, sequenced in a study of T cells after yellow fever vaccination. TCRdb re-called the 5' RACE reads through MiXCR, storing one row per CDR3 protein. Of roughly 27,000 distinct CDR3 sequences listed, under 6% were seen once; the top ten hold more than 40%. Sample: CD8+ T cells sorted from PBMCs, taken 10 days after the yellow fever booster vaccination. The source is a man aged 25 to 40 who received the YFV17D yellow fever vaccine.

This clonotype was counted many times. The chain recombines TRBV5-1 with TRBJ1-1, with a tentative D call TRBD1 (6 bases). Per germline, CDR1 SGHRS and CDR2 YFSETQ. There are 13 residues in the CDR3. The ends were cut back, 2 bases at V and 6 bases at J, with 11 bases in the middle. The CDR3: CASSFGGSAEAFF. The CDR3 region has the DNA TGCGCCAGCAGCTTTGGGGGCAGCGCTGAAGCTTTCTTT.

This clonotype was detected ten times or more. The chain carries TRBV15 and TRBJ2-2; 7 bases fit TRBD2. Germline CDR1 LNHNV, CDR2 YYDKDF (reference sequence). The CDR3 runs 14 residues. V was clipped by 5 bases and J by 5 bases; unmatched bases: 5. The CDR3 region is CATSGLAGTGELFF. The CDR3 coding sequence is TGTGCCACCAGCGGATTAGCGGGTACCGGGGAGCTGTTTTTT.

The chain couples TRBV6-2 or TRBV6-3 to TRBJ2-3; a possible D gene is TRBD2 (6 bases). The length of the CDR3 is 16 residues. Looked up from germline, CDR1 is MNHEY and CDR2 is SVGEGT. Trimming took off 5 bases at V and 6 bases at J, with 21 bases between the two ends. CDR3 region: CASSLPREREFDTQYF. The CDR3, as DNA: TGTGCCAGCAGTCTACCTCGGGAGAGGGAGTTCGATACGCAGTATTTT.

At least ten counts were recorded for this clonotype. The chain employs TRBV18 and TRBJ2-1; TRBD2 aligns across 7 bases. The CDR3 contains 15 residues. The germline CDR1 and CDR2 sequences are KGHSH and LQKENI. Unmatched junction bases numbered 12, after V lost 4 bases and J lost 9 bases. The CDR3 loop reads CASSQTTAGAGEQFF. Here the CDR3 DNA reads TGTGCCAGCTCACAGACAACGGCGGGAGCGGGTGAGCAGTTCTTC.

This clonotype has ten or more counts. The chain carries TRBV12-3 or TRBV12-4 and TRBJ2-1; 10 nucleotides agree with TRBD2. CDR3 length equals 14 residues. Trimming cost V 6 bases and J 7 bases; bases outside gene matches: 6. The CDR3 nucleotides are TGTGCCAGCAGCCAGAGCGGGAGGGGGAATGAGCAGTTCTTC. Translating gives CASSQSGRGNEQFF.

This clonotype was seen many times. CDR3 loop: CASKYPLAQPQHF. In DNA form, the CDR3 reads TGTGCCAGCAAATATCCTCTGGCCCAGCCCCAGCATTTT. The chain links TRBV7-9 to TRBJ1-5; no reliable D call. Trimming took 7 bases from V and 7 from J, leaving 14 bases between them. From germline, CDR1 is SEHNR and CDR2 FQNEAQ (reference sequence). CDR3 length equals 13 residues.

The DNA for the CDR3 is TGTGCCAGCAGTTTCTACCGGGAGTACGGCTATGAGCAGTTCTTC. This translates into CASSFYREYGYEQFF. This chain links TRBV27 with TRBJ2-1, with D possibly being TRBD2 (6 bases). The CDR3 sequence is 15 residues long. V was trimmed by 3 bases and J by 8 bases, leaving 17 bases between them. CDR1 is MNHEY and CDR2 is SMNVEV in the germline V gene (reference sequence).

This clonotype has only a few counts. This chain joins TRBV19 and TRBJ2-3; 11 nucleotides line up with TRBD2. J gave up 3 bases and V 10 bases, and 9 bases lay outside the gene matches. This CDR3 is built from 15 residues. Germline lookup yields CDR1 LNHDA and CDR2 SQIVND (reference sequence). CDR3 residues: CATGGGLADTDTQYF. The CDR3, as DNA: TGTGCCACCGGGGGGGGACTAGCGGATACAGATACGCAGTATTTT.

This clonotype was detected ten times or more. The chain is built from TRBV20-1 and TRBJ1-5; 12 nucleotides line up with TRBD1. There are 15 residues in the CDR3. Per germline, CDR1 DFQATT and CDR2 SNEGSKA (reference sequence). V was clipped by 5 bases and J by 6 bases; unmatched bases: 8. The CDR3 coding sequence is TGCAGTGCTTCCGGGACAGGGGGCGGGGGTCAGCCCCAGCATTTT. This gives the protein CSASGTGGGGQPQHF.

This clonotype was seen ten or more times. The V call is TRBV9, the J call TRBJ2-7; D perhaps matches TRBD2 (5 bases). V lost 0 bases to trimming and J lost 3 bases, with 10 bases between them. This CDR3 has 14 amino acids. Germline CDR1 and CDR2: SGDLS and YYNGEE. The CDR3 protein is CASSVDPSSYEQYF. Written as DNA, the CDR3 is TGTGCCAGCAGCGTAGACCCTAGCAGCTACGAGCAGTACTTC.

In its sample, this clonotype was seen many times. The V and J genes are TRBV7-2 and TRBJ2-2, with no clear D. Per germline, CDR1 SGHTA and CDR2 FQGNSA. The CDR3 covers 14 residues. The V end lost 4 bases, the J end lost 6 bases, and 12 bases lay between the germline ends. CDR3 sequence: CASSSLQVPGELFF. Here the CDR3 DNA reads TGTGCCAGCAGCTCCCTTCAGGTCCCCGGGGAGCTGTTTTTT.

Ten or more counts support this clonotype. This chain joins TRBV29-1 and TRBJ2-3; tentative D call: TRBD2 (5 bases). The CDR3 has 10 amino acids. V lost 8 bases to trimming and J lost 4 bases, with 7 bases between them. Germline V gives CDR1 SQVTM, CDR2 ANQGSEA. The CDR3 nucleotides are TGCAGCCTGAGGGCAGATACGCAGTATTTT. Amino acids: CSLRADTQYF.

This clonotype was picked up many times. The chain couples TRBV7-2 to TRBJ2-7; D not certain. The CDR3 is made up of 11 amino acids. Germline V gene lookup returns CDR1 SGHTA and CDR2 FQGNSA. The V end was cut by 5 bases, the J end by 4 bases, with 6 bases between. In DNA, the CDR3 is TGTGCCAGCAGCCACCTTTACGAGCAGTACTTC. Its translation: CASSHLYEQYF.

This clonotype was seen more than once but under ten times. The V call is TRBV4-3, the J call TRBJ2-3; D could derive from TRBD1 or TRBD2 (5 bases each). This CDR3 has 15 residues. From germline, CDR1 is LGHNA and CDR2 YSLEER. V gave up 1 base and J gave up 4 bases, with 12 bases separating them. CDR3 residues: CASSQVGAGADTQYF. CDR3 sequence (DNA): TGCGCCAGCAGCCAAGTCGGGGCTGGGGCAGATACGCAGTATTTT.

The table lists this clonotype with many counts. The chain links TRBV7-3 to TRBJ2-7; a possible D gene is TRBD1 (6 bases). The CDR3 is 19 amino acids. CDR1 is SGHTA, CDR2 FQGTGA, per germline. The V end was cut by 5 bases, the J end by 2 bases, with 28 bases between. This chain's CDR3 is CASSGTGPEGVTRAYEQYF. The CDR3 bases are TGTGCCAGCAGCGGAACAGGGCCCGAGGGAGTCACTAGGGCCTACGAGCAGTACTTC.

This clonotype was counted many times. This chain joins TRBV19 and TRBJ2-1; the match to TRBD2 covers 14 bases. V shed 10 bases and J 9 bases; nucleotides not matched to a gene: 14. This CDR3 has 16 amino acids. CDR1 and CDR2 (germline): LNHDA, SQIVND (reference sequence). The CDR3 nucleotides read TGTGCCACCAACCCCGGGGGGGGACTAGCGGGAGTTGAGCAGTTCTTC. Protein product: CATNPGGGLAGVEQFF.

This clonotype appeared many times. This chain uses TRBV12-3 or TRBV12-4 with TRBJ2-5, with 8 bases lining up with TRBD2. Trimming at V came to 6 bases and at J to 2 bases, leaving 5 bases not matched to a gene. CDR3 size: 14 residues. This chain's CDR3 is CASSLGGGQETQYF. The CDR3 DNA follows: TGTGCCAGCAGCCTCGGGGGGGGACAAGAGACCCAGTACTTC.

At least ten counts were recorded for this clonotype. The CDR3 sequence: CASSRGSGRATDTQYF. CDR3 DNA sequence: TGTGCCAGCAGCAGGGGTAGCGGGAGGGCCACAGATACGCAGTATTTT. The chain joins TRBV9 to TRBJ2-3; 11 bases match TRBD2. The CDR3 sequence is 16 residues long. Looked up from germline, CDR1 is SGDLS and CDR2 is YYNGEE. V dropped 4 bases and J dropped 2; count of bases not matched to a gene: 6. The complete variable domain, with remaining parts taken from reference TRBV9 and TRBJ2-3, reads DSGVTQTPKHLITATGQRVTLRCSPRSGDLSVYWYQQSLDQGLQFLIQYYNGEERAKGNILERFSAQQFPDLHSELNLSSLELGDSALYFCASSRGSGRATDTQYFGPGTRLTVL.

This clonotype was counted ten times or more. This chain joins TRBV7-4 and TRBJ2-7; 8 nucleotides align to TRBD2. This CDR3 has 13 amino acids. Germline V gives CDR1 SGHVT, CDR2 SQSDAQ. The CDR3 nucleotides are TGTGCGACCAAACCCACTAGCGGCTACGAGCAGTACTTC. This encodes CATKPTSGYEQYF.

This clonotype was picked up many times. This CDR3 reads CASSHSAWYQETQYF. In nucleotides, the CDR3 is TGCGCCAGCAGCCATTCTGCATGGTACCAAGAGACCCAGTACTTC. The genes are TRBV4-1 and TRBJ2-5; D call uncertain. The V and J ends lost 3 bases and 0 bases respectively, with 11 bases between them. The germline V gene has CDR1 MGHRA and CDR2 YSYEKL. The CDR3 contains 15 residues.